The clone carrying this TCR beta chain was seen ten or more times. Study processing details: For nucleated cells, counts were estimated from reference gene primer amplification. Data came from immunoSEQ multiplex PCR; TCRdb stores just in-frame clones and leaves some out. V and J calls and clone size come straight from that table; D and trimming were deduced from the DNA. The sample holds 140,000 or so clones, around 80% seen once. CDR3 length: 15 residues. Looked up from germline, CDR1 is PRHDT and CDR2 is FYEKMQ (reference sequence). The trim removed 3 bases at V and 4 bases at J, leaving 3 bases unmatched. The record originates from a study of blood T cell repertoires in COVID-19. Whole-study context: Italy, Spain and the United States were the sources of the convalescent and acute COVID-19 samples. T cells, B-cell-depleted T cells, or PBMCs provided the cDNA or gDNA that served as material.

The source material was peripheral blood. The receptor's source is a man in his sixties with acute or convalescent COVID-19. This rearrangement joins TRBV13 to TRBJ2-1, with 10 bases fitting TRBD2. The CDR3 spells CASSFGLAEYNEQFF. For the CDR3, the DNA is TGTGCCAGCAGCTTCGGACTAGCGGAATACAATGAGCAGTTCTTC.